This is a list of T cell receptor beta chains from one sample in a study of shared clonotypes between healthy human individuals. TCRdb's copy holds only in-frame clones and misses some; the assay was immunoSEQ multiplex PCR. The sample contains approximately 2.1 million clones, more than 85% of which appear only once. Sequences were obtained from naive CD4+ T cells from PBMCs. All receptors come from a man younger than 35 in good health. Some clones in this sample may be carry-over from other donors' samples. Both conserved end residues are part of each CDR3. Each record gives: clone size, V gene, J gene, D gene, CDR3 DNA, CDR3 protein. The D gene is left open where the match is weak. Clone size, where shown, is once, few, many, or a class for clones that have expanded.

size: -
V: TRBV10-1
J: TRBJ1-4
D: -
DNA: TGCGCCACCCGCACCCCCGTCCCCCTTGCAACTAATGAAAAACTGTTTTTT
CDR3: CATRTPVPLATNEKLFF

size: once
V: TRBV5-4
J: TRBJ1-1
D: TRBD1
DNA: TGTGCCAGCAGCCACCCGCAGACAGGGGGTAGGACTGAAGCTTTCTTT
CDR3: CASSHPQTGGRTEAFF

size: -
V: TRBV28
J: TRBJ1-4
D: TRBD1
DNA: TGTGCCAGCAGTCCCGCCCGACAGGGCGCTAGTACGGGGCTGTTTTTT
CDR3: CASSPARQGASTGLFF

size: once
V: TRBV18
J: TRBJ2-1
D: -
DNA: TGTGCCAGCTCACCCGTTGCGGGTATGACCTACAATGAGCAGTTCTTC
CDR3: CASSPVAGMTYNEQFF

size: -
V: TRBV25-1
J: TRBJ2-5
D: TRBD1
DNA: TGTGCCAGCAGTCCTAGTGACAGGGGCGCCCAGTACTTC
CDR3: CASSPSDRGAQYF

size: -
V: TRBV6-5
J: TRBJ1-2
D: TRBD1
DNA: TGTGCCAGCAGGCCCCCGGGACAGCCCCTGTCCGGCTACACCTTC
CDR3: CASRPPGQPLSGYTF

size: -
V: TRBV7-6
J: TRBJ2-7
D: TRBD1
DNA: TGTGCCAGCAGCTTAGGGACAGGGTTCGAGCAGTACTTC
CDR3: CASSLGTGFEQYF

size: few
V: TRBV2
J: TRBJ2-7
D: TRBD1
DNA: TGTGCCAGCAGTGGGGACAGGGGTAACGAGCAGTACTTC
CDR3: CASSGDRGNEQYF

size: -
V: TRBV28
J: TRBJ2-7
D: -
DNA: TGTGCCAGCTCCTCAACCGGCGACGACTACTCCTACGAGCAGTACTTC
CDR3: CASSSTGDDYSYEQYF

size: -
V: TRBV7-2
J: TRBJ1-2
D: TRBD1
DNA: TGTGCCAGCAGCCTGGGACAGGTGAACTATGGCTACACCTTC
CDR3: CASSLGQVNYGYTF

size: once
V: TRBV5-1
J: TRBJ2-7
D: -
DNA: TGCGCCAGCAGCTTGGCCTTCGGGGGAGGTCGTTACGAGCAGTACTTC
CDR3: CASSLAFGGGRYEQYF

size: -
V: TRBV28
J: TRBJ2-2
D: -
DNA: TGTGCCAGCAGCACCGGAGGGGCGGTCCACCGGGAGCTGTTTTTT
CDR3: CASSTGGAVHRELFF

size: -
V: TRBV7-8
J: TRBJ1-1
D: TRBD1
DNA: TGTGCCAGCAGCGACCCGGGACAGGGAAGGACTGAAGCTTTCTTT
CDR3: CASSDPGQGRTEAFF

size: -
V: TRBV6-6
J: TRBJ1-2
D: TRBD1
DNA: TGTGCCAGCAGTTACCCTCGACAGGGTTATGGCTACACCTTC
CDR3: CASSYPRQGYGYTF

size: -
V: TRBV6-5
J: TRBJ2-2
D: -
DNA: TGTGCCAGCAGTTACCTTGAGAGGGCCGGGGAGCTGTTTTTT
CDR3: CASSYLERAGELFF

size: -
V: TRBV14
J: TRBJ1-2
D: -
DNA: TGTGCCAGCAGCCAAGCTCCGACGAGAGGCTATGGCTACACCTTC
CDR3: CASSQAPTRGYGYTF

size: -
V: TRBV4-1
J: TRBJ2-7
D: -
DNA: TGCGCCAGCAGCGCCCTCGCGGTGCACTACGAGCAGTACTTC
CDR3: CASSALAVHYEQYF

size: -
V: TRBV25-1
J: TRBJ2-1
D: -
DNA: TGTGCCAGCACCACCGGGCGGCGAAGCTCCTACAATGAGCAGTTCTTC
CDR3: CASTTGRRSSYNEQFF

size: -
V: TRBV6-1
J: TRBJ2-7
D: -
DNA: TGTGCCAGCAGCCTCGGACATCAGCAGTACTTC
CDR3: CASSLGHQQYF

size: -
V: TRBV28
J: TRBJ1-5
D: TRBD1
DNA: TGTGCCAGCAGTTCTCTGACAGGGAGAAGCAATCAGCCCCAGCATTTT
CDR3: CASSSLTGRSNQPQHF

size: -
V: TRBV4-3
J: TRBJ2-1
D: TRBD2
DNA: TGCGCCAGCAGCCGCCATACTAGCGGGAGGGGCAATGAGCAGTTCTTC
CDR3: CASSRHTSGRGNEQFF

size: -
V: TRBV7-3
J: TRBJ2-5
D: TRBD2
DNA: TGTGCCAGCAGCCCCCCCGGGGAGGGAGGGACCCAGTACTTC
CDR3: CASSPPGEGGTQYF

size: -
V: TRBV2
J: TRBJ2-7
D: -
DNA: TGTGCCAGCAGCCCCGGGACAAAGGCCTACGAGCAGTACTTC
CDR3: CASSPGTKAYEQYF

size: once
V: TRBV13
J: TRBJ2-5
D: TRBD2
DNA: TGTGCCAGCAGCTTAGGCGGGTGGGTAGCGGGAGCGGAGACCCAGTACTTC
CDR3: CASSLGGWVAGAETQYF

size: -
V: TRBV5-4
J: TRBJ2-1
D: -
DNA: TGTGCCAGCAGCTTCGAGAGGGTGGGGGAGCAGTTCTTC
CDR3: CASSFERVGEQFF

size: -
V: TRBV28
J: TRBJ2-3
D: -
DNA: TGTGCCAGCAGTACCCCAGCTGCTAGCACAGATACGCAGTATTTT
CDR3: CASSTPAASTDTQYF

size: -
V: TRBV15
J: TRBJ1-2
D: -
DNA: TGTGCCACCAGCAGGGGGGCAGGGTCTGGCTACACCTTC
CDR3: CATSRGAGSGYTF

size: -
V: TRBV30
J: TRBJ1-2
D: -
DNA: TGTGCCTGGAGAATCGACAGAACTAACTATGGCTACACCTTC
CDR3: CAWRIDRTNYGYTF

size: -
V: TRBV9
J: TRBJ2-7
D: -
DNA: TGTGCCAGCAGCGTAGAGGGCTTCTACGAGCAGTACTTC
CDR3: CASSVEGFYEQYF

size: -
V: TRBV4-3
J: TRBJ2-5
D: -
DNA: TGCGCCAGCAGCCAACATGGAGAGGAGACCCAGTACTTC
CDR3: CASSQHGEETQYF

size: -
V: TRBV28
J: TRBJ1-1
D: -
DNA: TGTGCCAGCAGTTTGTTAGGGCTGAACACTGAGGCTTTCTTT
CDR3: CASSLLGLNTEAFF